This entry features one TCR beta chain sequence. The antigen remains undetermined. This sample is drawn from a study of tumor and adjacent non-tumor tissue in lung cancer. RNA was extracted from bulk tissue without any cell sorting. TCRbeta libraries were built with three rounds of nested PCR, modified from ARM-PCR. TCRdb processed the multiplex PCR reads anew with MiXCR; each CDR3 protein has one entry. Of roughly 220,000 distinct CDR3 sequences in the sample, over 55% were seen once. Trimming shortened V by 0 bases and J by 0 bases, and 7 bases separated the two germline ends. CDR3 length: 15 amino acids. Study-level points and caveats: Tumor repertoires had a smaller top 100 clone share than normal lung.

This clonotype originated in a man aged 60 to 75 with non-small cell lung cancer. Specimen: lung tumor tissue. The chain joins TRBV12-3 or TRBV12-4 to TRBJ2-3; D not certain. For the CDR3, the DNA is TGTGCCAGCAGTTTAGCAGGGTTAAGCACAGATACGCAGTATTTT. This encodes CASSLAGLSTDTQYF.